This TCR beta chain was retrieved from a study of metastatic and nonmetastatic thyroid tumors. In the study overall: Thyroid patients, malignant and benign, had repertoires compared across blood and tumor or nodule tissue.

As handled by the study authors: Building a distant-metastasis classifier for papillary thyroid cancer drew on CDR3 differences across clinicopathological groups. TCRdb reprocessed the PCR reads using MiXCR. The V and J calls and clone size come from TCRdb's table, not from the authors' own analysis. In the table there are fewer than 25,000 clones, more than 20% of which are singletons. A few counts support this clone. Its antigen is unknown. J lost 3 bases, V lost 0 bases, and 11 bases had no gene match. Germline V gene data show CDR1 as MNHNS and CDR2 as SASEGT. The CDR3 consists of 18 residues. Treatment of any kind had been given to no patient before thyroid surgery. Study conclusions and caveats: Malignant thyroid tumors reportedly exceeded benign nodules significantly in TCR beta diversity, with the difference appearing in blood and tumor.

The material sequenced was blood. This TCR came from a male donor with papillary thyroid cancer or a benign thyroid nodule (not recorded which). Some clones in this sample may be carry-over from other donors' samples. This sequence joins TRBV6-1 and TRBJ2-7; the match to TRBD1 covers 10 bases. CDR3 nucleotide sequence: TGTGCCAGCAGTGAAGCTGTCTACCGCGGGACAGGGGACTACGAGCAGTACTTC. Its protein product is CASSEAVYRGTGDYEQYF.